The T cell receptor (beta chain) described here comes from a study of OX40 agonist ivuxolimab in advanced cancers. CDR3 length: 14 amino acids. V lost 5 bases and J lost 5, with 12 bases in between. CDR1 SNHLY and CDR2 FYNNEI come from the germline V gene. Patients were excluded for autoimmune disease history or systemic immunosuppression. This table comes from immunoSEQ multiplex PCR, and its TCRdb copy is limited to in-frame clones, with some not included. The sample includes fewer than 75,000 clones, 80% to 90% seen only once; the top ten take over 2.5%. The clonotype comes from an adult with an advanced solid tumor such as melanoma, head and neck, liver or kidney cancer. The V and J genes are TRBV2 and TRBJ1-4, with a tentative D call TRBD1 (5 bases). The sample here was CD4+ or CD8+ T cells sorted from blood, taken in a trial of the OX40 agonist ivuxolimab. CDR3 region: CASSRRQLNEKLFF. The CDR3 DNA reads as TGTGCCAGCAGTAGGAGACAGCTGAATGAAAAACTGTTTTTT.